This T cell receptor beta chain was obtained from a study of T cells after yellow fever vaccination. TCRdb used MiXCR to reprocess the 5' RACE reads, holding one entry per CDR3 protein. The data hold some 350,000 distinct CDR3 sequences, with around 10% observed a single time. CDR1 and CDR2 (germline): MGHRA, YSYEKL. Trimming took 4 bases from V and 4 from J, leaving 20 bases between them. This CDR3 has 17 amino acids. The table lists this clonotype with a few counts. This sequence joins TRBV4-1 and TRBJ1-5, with D possibly being TRBD1 (5 bases). This TCR came from a man aged 18 to 30 who received the YFV17D yellow fever vaccine. The source material was PBMCs, sampled on the day of the first yellow fever vaccination. CDR3 nucleotides: TGCGCCAGCAGCCCCTCCGAAGGACAACTGTTGAATCAGCCCCAGCATTTT. Translating it yields CASSPSEGQLLNQPQHF.